This T cell receptor beta chain was retrieved from a study of CD8 T cells in Susac syndrome. The length of the CDR3 is 15 residues. Germline V lookup: CDR1 LNHNV, CDR2 YYDKDF (reference sequence). The trim removed 1 base at V and 5 bases at J, leaving 5 bases unmatched. An input of roughly 0.5 to 1 ug of RNA was subjected to reverse transcription using random hexamers. TCRdb passed the immunoSEQ multiplex PCR reads through MiXCR, listing each CDR3 protein once. Seen here are around 200,000 distinct CDR3 sequences, 95% observed once, and the top ten hold 0.082%. FACS enriched CD8+ TEMRA cells, while bulk CD8+ and CD4+ were negatively isolated.

This receptor was obtained from a human donor with multiple sclerosis. The V and J genes are TRBV15 and TRBJ2-1; 7 bases line up with TRBD1. Sample: CD4+ T cells from PBMCs. The CDR3: CATSRGTGDDNEQFF. The CDR3, as DNA: TGTGCCACCAGCAGAGGGACAGGCGACGACAATGAGCAGTTCTTC.